One sample yielded the 24 T cell receptor beta chains listed below, sequenced in a study of OX40 agonist ivuxolimab in advanced cancers. This table comes from immunoSEQ multiplex PCR, and its TCRdb copy is limited to in-frame clones, with some not included. The sample contains some 74,000 clones, approximately 89% of which appear only once. The source material was CD4+ or CD8+ T cells sorted from blood, sampled in a trial of the OX40 agonist ivuxolimab. These receptors all come from an adult with an advanced solid tumor such as melanoma, head and neck, liver or kidney cancer.

Only one count was recorded for this clone. The rearrangement uses TRBV7-9 and TRBJ2-5, with 7 bases matching TRBD1. The CDR3 has 14 amino acids. V was clipped by 6 bases and J by 4 bases; unmatched bases: 8. Per the germline V gene, CDR1 is SEHNR and CDR2 is FQNEAQ (reference sequence). The CDR3 is CASSHTGVGETQYF. For the CDR3, the DNA is TGTGCCAGCAGTCACACAGGGGTGGGAGAGACCCAGTACTTC.

This chain joins TRBV5-1 and TRBJ1-3, with D perhaps matching TRBD1 (5 bases). The CDR3 contains 15 residues. Per germline, CDR1 SGHRS and CDR2 YFSETQ. Trimming shortened V by 0 bases and J by 2 bases, and 9 bases separated the two germline ends. CDR3 sequence: CASSLEGSAGNTIYF. The CDR3 DNA reads as TGCGCCAGCAGCTTGGAGGGGTCTGCTGGAAACACCATATATTTT.

V is TRBV7-8 and J is TRBJ1-1; TRBD1 is a possible D gene (5 bases). Looked up from germline, CDR1 is SGHVS and CDR2 is FQNEAQ. The length of the CDR3 is 16 residues. With 7 bases removed from V and 1 base from J, the gap between germline ends came to 19 bases. The CDR3 coding sequence is TGTGCCAGCAAGCCTTACCCTCAGACAGCGAACACTGAAGCTTTCTTT. It is translated as CASKPYPQTANTEAFF.

The V and J genes are TRBV15 and TRBJ1-1; no clear D. This CDR3 is 15 amino acids long. Per the germline V gene, CDR1 is LNHNV and CDR2 is YYDKDF (reference sequence). Trimming took off 0 bases at V and 1 base at J, with 9 bases between the two ends. CDR3 DNA: TGTGCCACCAGCAGAGATGTCGCAGGGAACACTGAAGCTTTCTTT. Its protein product is CATSRDVAGNTEAFF.

This clone was recorded only once. The chain combines TRBV5-1 with TRBJ2-6; D is unclear. V shed 5 bases and J shed 1 base, with 10 bases lying between them. The germline V gene has CDR1 SGHRS and CDR2 YFSETQ. CDR3 length: 15 amino acids. CDR3 DNA sequence: TGCGCCAGCAGTGGTTCTGAATCTGGGGCCAACGTCCTGACTTTC. It specifies CASSGSESGANVLTF.

Note on this clone: At one end the junction does not follow the germline gene, possibly because of a read error. J is TRBJ1-2 and V is TRBV30, with D perhaps matching TRBD1 (5 bases). The CDR3 loop spans 11 amino acids. The germline gives CDR1 GTSNPN, CDR2 SVGIG (reference sequence). The CDR3 DNA reads as TGTGCCTGGAGTGTACTAGCTGACAGCTCATTC. This sequence encodes CAWSVLADSSF. The variable domain in full, completed from reference TRBV30 and TRBJ1-2, reads SQTIHQWPATLVQPVGSPLSLECTVEGTSNPNLYWYRQAAGRGLQLLFYSVGIGQISSEVPQNLSASRPQDRQFILSSKKLLLSDSGFYLCAWSVLADSSFGSGTRLTVV.

J is TRBJ2-3 and V is TRBV5-1; perhaps D is TRBD1 or TRBD2 (5 bases each). The CDR3 extends over 14 amino acids. Germline CDR1 and CDR2: SGHRS and YFSETQ. Trimming cost V 2 bases and J 0 bases, with 7 bases left between them. CDR3 region: CASSLGDSTDTQYF. The CDR3 DNA follows: TGCGCCAGCAGCTTAGGGGACAGCACAGATACGCAGTATTTT.

This chain connects TRBV5-7 to TRBJ2-1; 9 nucleotides line up with TRBD2. TRBV5-7 is noted as an ORF with a role that remains uncertain. V lost 0 bases to trimming and J lost 5 bases; unmatched junction nucleotides: 12. The length of the CDR3 is 18 residues. CDR3: CASSLVSGRIVPHNEQFF. Here the CDR3 DNA reads TGTGCCAGCAGCTTGGTTAGCGGGAGAATAGTCCCCCACAATGAGCAGTTCTTC.

This chain joins TRBV11-2 and TRBJ2-7; 10 positions match TRBD2. With V trimmed by 3 bases and J by 6 bases, 8 bases remained unmatched. In germline, CDR1 is SGHAT, CDR2 FQNNGV. The CDR3 runs 15 residues. The CDR3 is CASSFLAGVGSEQYF. The CDR3 DNA is TGTGCCAGCAGCTTTCTAGCGGGAGTGGGGAGCGAGCAGTACTTC.

Note on this clone: This sample includes further DNA sequences coding for the same CDR3. The chain is built from TRBV6-5 and TRBJ1-5; D call uncertain. The CDR3 spans 13 residues. Germline assignment: CDR1 MNHEY and CDR2 SVGAGI. Trimming pared 4 bases from V and 3 bases from J, leaving 7 bases between. The DNA for the CDR3 is TGTGCCAGCAGTTCCGCGCCCAATCAGCCCCAGCATTTT. This sequence encodes CASSSAPNQPQHF.

This clone was detected only once. The chain links TRBV9 to TRBJ2-3; TRBD1 agrees at 9 bases. J was trimmed by 4 bases and V by 4 bases; bases with no gene match: 13. Germline V gene data show CDR1 as SGDLS and CDR2 as YYNGEE. This CDR3 contains 17 residues. Written as DNA, the CDR3 is TGTGCCAGCAGCCTAAAAAACAGGGGGCTGGGCGCAGATACGCAGTATTTT. Protein product: CASSLKNRGLGADTQYF.

This chain joins TRBV5-4 and TRBJ2-7, with D possibly matching TRBD2 (7 bases). The CDR3 is 14 residues long. Germline V gene sequence: CDR1 SGHNT, CDR2 YYREEE (reference sequence). V was cut by 0 bases and J by 6 bases, with 13 bases left in between. CDR3 in amino acids: CASSLVGGDGEQYF. For the CDR3, the DNA is TGTGCCAGCAGCTTGGTAGGGGGGGACGGCGAGCAGTACTTC. Full variable domain (rest looked up from reference TRBV5-4 and TRBJ2-7): ETGVTQSPTHLIKTRGQQVTLRCSSQSGHNTVSWYQQALGQGPQFIFQYYREEENGRGNFPPRFSGLQFPNYSSELNVNALELDDSALYLCASSLVGGDGEQYFGPGTRLTVT.

This clone was observed a handful of times. The V gene is TRBV7-9, the J gene TRBJ2-7; D is perhaps TRBD2 (5 bases). The germline V gene encodes CDR1 SEHNR and CDR2 FQNEAQ (reference sequence). V lost 3 bases to trimming and J lost 6 bases, with 9 bases between them. There are 12 residues in the CDR3. DNA of the CDR3: TGTGCCAGCAGCTTCATGGAGGCCGAGCAGTACTTC. This encodes CASSFMEAEQYF.

The chain links TRBV19 to TRBJ2-1; the D gene is possibly TRBD1 (6 bases). This CDR3 comprises 14 residues. Between the trimmed V and J ends, which lost 5 bases and 4 bases, there was a span of 12 bases. Germline V gives CDR1 LNHDA, CDR2 SQIVND (reference sequence). The CDR3: CASSSGQLYNEQFF. The CDR3 nucleotides read TGTGCCAGTAGTTCCGGACAGCTGTACAATGAGCAGTTCTTC.

In DNA form, the CDR3 reads TGCGCCAGCAGCTGGGACAGCATAAGCTGGGGGAGTTCACCCCTCCACTTT. Amino acid sequence: CASSWDSISWGSSPLHF. This chain connects TRBV5-1 to TRBJ1-6; TRBD1 matches at 7 bases. The CDR3 consists of 17 residues. Per the germline V gene, CDR1 is SGHRS and CDR2 is YFSETQ. Losses at the gene ends were 3 bases for V and 9 bases for J; bases not matched to a gene: 15.

The rearrangement uses TRBV6-5 and TRBJ2-5; D is perhaps TRBD1 or TRBD2 (6 bases each). The J call is in doubt because the DNA end fits TRBJ2-7 better. Germline CDR1 reads MNHEY; CDR2 reads SVGAGI. The CDR3 length is 12 residues. CDR3 in DNA: TGTGCCAGCAGCCTACAGGGAGGCGAGCAGTACTTC. This encodes CASSLQGGEQYF.

The V gene is TRBV7-8, the J gene TRBJ2-1; D is perhaps TRBD2 (6 bases). Trimming stripped 0 bases from V and 3 bases from J, with 9 bases between. The CDR3 sequence is 15 residues long. Germline values: CDR1 SGHVS, CDR2 FQNEAQ. CDR3 DNA sequence: TGTGCCAGCAGCTTAGCGGGAGGCCGCTACAATGAGCAGTTCTTC. It is translated as CASSLAGGRYNEQFF.

This chain links TRBV6-1 with TRBJ2-4; D could derive from TRBD1 or TRBD2 (5 bases each). The CDR3 sequence is 15 residues long. Germline V gene data show CDR1 as MNHNS and CDR2 as SASEGT. Trimming shortened V by 6 bases and J by 2 bases, and 14 bases separated the two germline ends. The CDR3, as DNA: TGTGCCAGCAGCGGGACCGGGGTGACCAAAAACATTCAGTACTTC. Its protein is CASSGTGVTKNIQYF.

The J gene is TRBJ1-4, the V gene TRBV30, with a tentative D call TRBD1 (6 bases). The CDR3 sequence is 18 residues long. In germline, CDR1 is GTSNPN, CDR2 SVGIG (reference sequence). The V gene lost 1 base and the J gene lost 1 base, with 19 bases spanning the gap. In nucleotides, the CDR3 is TGTGCCTGGAGTGGGGATCGGACAGTTTTGCGAACTAATGAAAAACTGTTTTTT. Its protein product is CAWSGDRTVLRTNEKLFF.

The rearrangement links TRBV10-2 to TRBJ2-7; TRBD1 agrees at 7 bases. CDR1 WSHSY and CDR2 SAAADI come from the germline V gene. The CDR3 has 14 amino acids. J was trimmed by 4 bases and V by 3 bases; bases with no gene match: 6. DNA for the CDR3: TGCGCCAGCAGTGAAGACAGGGTTGGGTACGAGCAGTACTTC. Protein sequence: CASSEDRVGYEQYF.

The CDR3: CASSRGTGGGYEQYF. The CDR3 region has the DNA TGTGCCAGCAGCCGTGGGACAGGGGGCGGGTACGAGCAGTACTTC. The V call is TRBV11-1, the J call TRBJ2-7; TRBD1 aligns across 12 bases. The CDR3 has 15 amino acids. The germline V gene encodes CDR1 SGHAT and CDR2 FQDESV (reference sequence). Trimming removed 5 bases from V and 4 bases from J; junction bases left unmatched: 6.

The genes are TRBV5-1 and TRBJ2-5; D not certain. The ends were cut back, 1 base at V and 2 bases at J, with 15 bases in the middle. The length of the CDR3 is 16 residues. Germline loops: CDR1 SGHRS, CDR2 YFSETQ. This CDR3 reads CASSLSGINAQETQYF. CDR3 in DNA: TGCGCCAGCAGCTTGTCGGGCATAAACGCGCAAGAGACCCAGTACTTC.

V usage is TRBV5-1 and J usage is TRBJ2-1, with a weak D call TRBD1 (6 bases). The V end was cut by 1 base, the J end by 9 bases, with 14 bases between. The CDR3 runs to 14 residues. The germline gives CDR1 SGHRS, CDR2 YFSETQ. CDR3 sequence reads: CASSLSQGFVEQFF. As DNA, the CDR3 is TGCGCCAGCAGCTTGAGTCAGGGGTTTGTTGAGCAGTTCTTC. Full variable domain (missing parts from reference TRBV5-1 and TRBJ2-1): KAGVTQTPRYLIKTRGQQVTLSCSPISGHRSVSWYQQTPGQGLQFLFEYFSETQRNKGNFPGRFSGRQFSNSRSEMNVSTLELGDSALYLCASSLSQGFVEQFFGPGTRLTVL.

The chain is built from TRBV11-1 and TRBJ2-1; 8 bases are a match to TRBD1. This CDR3 region has 16 residues. The V segment lost 5 bases and the J segment 1 base; nucleotides outside the gene matches: 7. From germline, CDR1 is SGHAT and CDR2 FQDESV (reference sequence). CDR3 nucleotides: TGTGCCAGCAGCCACAATGGACAGGGTTCCTACAATGAGCAGTTCTTC. This translates into CASSHNGQGSYNEQFF.